Presented here are 8 T cell receptor beta chains from one specimen sequenced in a study of beta chain features in type 1 diabetes. Notes on the study in general: Among patients with Type 1 diabetes, TCRB CDR3s were moderately but significantly shorter in every one of the four CD4+ subsets.

The entirety of the isolated RNA underwent reverse transcription, so expressed TCRB transcripts were sequenced. TCRdb's table, derived via immunoSEQ multiplex PCR, lists solely in-frame clones and lacks some. The table records about 370,000 clones, around 9.6% of them present only once. No cognate antigen is known for these TCRs. The sample taken for sequencing was central memory CD4+ T cells from blood. Receptors originate from a man aged 25 to 40 with type 1 diabetes.

This clone appeared a few times. A read error may account for a junction end that differs from germline. The V and J genes are TRBV5-3 and TRBJ2-1; no firm D call. TRBV5-3 is an ORF, with its function uncertain. This CDR3 region has 11 residues. The CDR3 here is CPKESYNEQFF. In nucleotides, the CDR3 is TGCCCCAAGGAGTCCTACAATGAGCAGTTCTTC.

This clone has a handful of counts. The genes are TRBV6-6 and TRBJ2-7; D perhaps matches TRBD2 (5 bases). CDR1 and CDR2 from the germline V gene are MNHNY and SVGAGI (reference sequence). V was clipped by 6 bases and J by 7 bases, with 22 bases between them. The CDR3 covers 15 residues. The CDR3 reads CASSRPGSQRGEQYF. Here the CDR3 DNA reads TGTGCCAGCAGCCGACCCGGGTCCCAACGAGGGGAGCAGTACTTC.

In the case of this clone: One end of the junction varies from germline; a read error may be responsible. This chain links TRBV10-3 with TRBJ1-3; TRBD1 matches 7 bases. The germline gives CDR1 ENHRY, CDR2 SYGVKD. CDR3 length equals 14 residues. CDR3 protein: CASSRQGSGNTIYF. CDR3 nucleotide sequence: TGTGCCAGCAGTAGACAGGGCTCTGGAAACACCATATATTTT.

This clone was observed a few times. The rearrangement links TRBV29-1 to TRBJ2-5; 15 positions match TRBD2. V lost 4 bases and J lost 5; bases outside the gene matches: 8. The CDR3 has 16 amino acids. Germline lookup yields CDR1 SQVTM and CDR2 ANQGSEA. DNA of the CDR3: TGCAGCGTTGTAGGGACTAGCGGGAGGAGAATGGAGACCCAGTACTTC. Its protein product is CSVVGTSGRRMETQYF.

In its sample, this clone was seen a few times. The chain has TRBV5-1 and TRBJ2-5; D not certain. The CDR3 sequence is 15 residues long. Germline V gene data show CDR1 as SGHRS and CDR2 as YFSETQ. Trimming removed 4 bases at V and 1 base at J, with 14 bases between. The CDR3 nucleotides are TGCGCCAGCAGCGCCATCCTTGGACCCCAAGAGACCCAGTACTTC. Translated, it gives CASSAILGPQETQYF.

This clone was recorded many times. The gene calls are TRBV7-8 and TRBJ2-1; possibly TRBD1 for D (6 bases). The ends were cut back, 5 bases at V and 4 bases at J, with 12 bases in the middle. Germline-derived CDR1 and CDR2 are SGHVS and FQNEAQ. The CDR3 totals 14 residues. The CDR3 here is CASSVNGQYNEQFF. The CDR3 DNA reads as TGTGCCAGCAGCGTAAACGGACAGTACAATGAGCAGTTCTTC. Combining the CDR3 with reference TRBV7-8 and TRBJ2-1 gives the whole variable domain GAGVSQSPRYKVAKRGQDVALRCDPISGHVSLFWYQQALGQGPEFLTYFQNEAQLDKSGLPSDRFFAERPEGSVSTLKIQRTQQEDSAVYLCASSVNGQYNEQFFGPGTRLTVL.

There are many counts of this clone. The V gene is TRBV7-9, the J gene TRBJ2-3, with D uncertain. CDR1 is SEHNR, CDR2 FQNEAQ, per germline (reference sequence). V lost 5 bases and J lost 5, with 8 bases in between. The CDR3 covers 12 residues. CDR3 nucleotide sequence: TGTGCCAGCAGCATCCAGATAGATACGCAGTATTTT. Its protein product is CASSIQIDTQYF.

This sequence joins TRBV7-2 and TRBJ2-1; 12 bases fit TRBD2. The V gene end was trimmed by 5 bases and the J gene end by 3 bases; junction bases not matched to a gene: 2. The CDR3 has 15 residues. Germline V CDR1 and CDR2: SGHTA, FQGNSA. The CDR3 DNA reads TGTGCCAGCAGCCAACTAGCGGGAGGCTACAATGAGCAGTTCTTC. This gives the protein CASSQLAGGYNEQFF.